Each of the 31 T cell receptor beta chains below was sequenced from the same sample in a study of post-analysis software for immune sequencing data. Study results and caveats: Comparison of patients with controls showed about 5 TRBV segments more frequent in patients, TRBV5-6, TRBV5-1 and TRBV20-1 among them.

Their antigens are not known. Prepared TCR beta cDNA libraries contained unique molecular identifiers. TCRdb re-derived calls from the PCR reads in MiXCR, one entry per CDR3 protein. The table lists 150,000 to 200,000 distinct CDR3 sequences, approximately 28% of them singletons. Sequenced sample: blood. These TCRs come from a girl aged 10-17 years with multiple sclerosis.

The chain links TRBV29-1 to TRBJ1-1; D might be TRBD1 (5 bases). The germline V gene has CDR1 SQVTM and CDR2 ANQGSEA. V lost 3 bases and J 4 bases, leaving 15 bases between the germline ends. The CDR3 length is 14 residues. CDR3 protein: CSVEDHGGGTEAFF. In DNA, the CDR3 is TGCAGCGTTGAGGACCATGGGGGGGGCACTGAAGCTTTCTTT.

This clonotype occurred many times. The genes are TRBV12-3 or TRBV12-4 and TRBJ1-2; D is uncertain. The CDR3 is 14 residues long. Trimming cost V 2 bases and J 3 bases, with 10 bases left between them. CDR3 nucleotides: TGTGCCAGCAGTTTATTGGCCCCTGACTATGGCTACACCTTC. Translation: CASSLLAPDYGYTF.

The V call is TRBV24-1, the J call TRBJ1-2, with D perhaps TRBD1 (5 bases). Trimming cost V 2 bases and J 4 bases, with 19 bases left between them. The length of the CDR3 is 17 residues. CDR1 and CDR2 (germline): KGHDR, SFDVKD. CDR3 sequence (DNA): TGTGCCACCAGTGATTCGGGCCTGACAGCGAACCGCTATGGCTACACCTTC. This sequence encodes CATSDSGLTANRYGYTF.

The V call is TRBV20-1, the J call TRBJ2-1; 10 bases map to TRBD2. The V and J ends lost 0 bases and 9 bases, in that order; junction bases with no gene match: 17. The CDR3 totals 18 residues. CDR1 is DFQATT and CDR2 is SNEGSKA in the germline V gene (reference sequence). The chain's CDR3 is CSARDFRRRAGGPSEQFF. CDR3 DNA sequence: TGCAGTGCTAGAGATTTCCGTCGGCGAGCGGGAGGGCCGAGTGAGCAGTTCTTC.

The J gene is TRBJ2-5, the V gene TRBV27; 8 nucleotides agree with TRBD1. The V segment lost 3 bases and the J segment 11 bases; nucleotides outside the gene matches: 11. The CDR3 has 14 amino acids. In germline, CDR1 is MNHEY, CDR2 SMNVEV (reference sequence). DNA for the CDR3: TGTGCCAGCAGTTTGGACAGGGCCGGGGATGAGCAGTACTTC. Translation gives CASSLDRAGDEQYF.

This clonotype was found a few times. The chain uses TRBV10-3 and TRBJ2-2; the match to TRBD2 covers 14 bases. The V gene's germline CDR1 is ENHRY and CDR2 SYGVKD. The CDR3 consists of 15 residues. Losses at the gene ends were 6 bases for V and 9 bases for J; bases not matched to a gene: 6. As DNA, the CDR3 is TGTGCCATCAGCGGGACTAGCGGGAGTTCCTGGGAGCTGTTTTTT. The encoded protein is CAISGTSGSSWELFF.

This clonotype was seen a handful of times. The chain uses TRBV4-1 and TRBJ2-2, with D maybe TRBD2 (5 bases). Germline loops: CDR1 MGHRA, CDR2 YSYEKL. The V end was cut by 1 base, the J end by 5 bases, with 11 bases between. The CDR3 extends over 15 amino acids. The CDR3 protein is CASSQGGSLTGELFF. The CDR3 nucleotides are TGCGCCAGCAGCCAAGGTGGGAGTTTGACCGGGGAGCTGTTTTTT.

The CDR3 protein is CSASPAGAGTGELFF. The DNA for the CDR3 is TGCAGTGCTAGTCCAGCGGGAGCGGGAACCGGGGAGCTGTTTTTT. V is TRBV20-1 and J is TRBJ2-2; the match to TRBD2 covers 8 bases. CDR3 length equals 15 residues. Trimming removed 3 bases from V and 5 bases from J; junction bases left unmatched: 8. Germline V gene sequence: CDR1 DFQATT, CDR2 SNEGSKA (reference sequence).

Only one count was recorded for this clonotype. This chain links TRBV2 with TRBJ2-5; TRBD2 matches 8 bases. Trimming removed 8 bases from V and 2 bases from J; junction bases left unmatched: 25. Germline CDR1 SNHLY, CDR2 FYNNEI. There are 20 residues in the CDR3. CDR3 nucleotide sequence: TGTGCCAGCCGAAGTGTGAAAGGCGCCAGCGGGAGTGGGAAGCAAGAGACCCAGTACTTC. Translating gives CASRSVKGASGSGKQETQYF.

The chain recombines TRBV4-1 with TRBJ2-5, with a possible D match to TRBD1 (5 bases). Germline V gene lookup returns CDR1 MGHRA and CDR2 YSYEKL. This CDR3 spans 16 amino acids. Trimming shortened V by 4 bases and J by 0 bases, and 15 bases separated the two germline ends. Here the CDR3 reads CASSPGFKGYQETQYF. CDR3 DNA: TGCGCCAGCAGCCCCGGGTTTAAGGGGTACCAAGAGACCCAGTACTTC.

Details on this clonotype: Being one base from a much bigger clone, this may be a read error. The rearrangement joins TRBV2 to TRBJ2-4; 7 positions agree with TRBD1. V was pared by 7 bases and J by 13 bases, with 13 bases of the junction left unmatched. Germline loops: CDR1 SNHLY, CDR2 FYNNEI. The CDR3 sequence is 13 residues long. The CDR3 protein is CASIRDSSREQYF. As DNA, the CDR3 is TGTGCCAGCATTAGGGACAGCTCGAGGGAGCAGTACTTC. The full variable domain, in which reference TRBV2 and TRBJ2-4 provide the parts outside the CDR3, is EPEVTQTPSHQVTQMGQEVILRCVPISNHLYFYWYRQILGQKVEFLVSFYNNEISEKSEIFDDQFSVERPDGSNFTLKIRSTKLEDSAMYFCASIRDSSREQYFGAGTRLSVL.

The rearrangement uses TRBV30 and TRBJ2-1, with D unclear. The CDR3 spans 14 residues. Germline CDR1 reads GTSNPN; CDR2 reads SVGIG (reference sequence). Trimming pared 0 bases from V and 3 bases from J, leaving 9 bases between. Written as DNA, the CDR3 is TGTGCCTGGAGTGTATTGGCAGGCTACAATGAGCAGTTCTTC. It specifies CAWSVLAGYNEQFF.

This clonotype was counted many times. The gene calls are TRBV6-6 and TRBJ2-7, with 7 bases lining up with TRBD2. Trimming removed 0 bases from V and 2 bases from J; junction bases left unmatched: 10. Per germline, CDR1 MNHNY and CDR2 SVGAGI (reference sequence). The CDR3 runs to 17 residues. In DNA, the CDR3 is TGTGCCAGCAGTTACTCTGCCGGGGCGGGGGTCCCCTACGAGCAGTACTTC. It codes for CASSYSAGAGVPYEQYF.

The rearrangement links TRBV3-1 to TRBJ2-7; D remains unclear. This CDR3 contains 15 residues. Deletions cut 1 base from V and 2 bases from J, with 12 bases between. Germline lookup yields CDR1 LGHDT and CDR2 YNNKEL (reference sequence). As DNA, the CDR3 is TGTGCCAGCAGCCAAGGAAGAGGCTACACCTACGAGCAGTACTTC. Its protein product is CASSQGRGYTYEQYF.

The J gene is TRBJ2-7, the V gene TRBV6-2 or TRBV6-3, with 11 bases identical to TRBD2. This CDR3 has 13 residues. From germline, CDR1 is MNHEY and CDR2 SVGEGT. This CDR3 is CATLAGGGKEQYF. In DNA form, the CDR3 reads TGTGCGACGCTAGCGGGAGGAGGAAAGGAGCAGTACTTC.

This chain links TRBV4-1 with TRBJ2-7, with 12 nucleotides matching TRBD2. This CDR3 has 14 amino acids. The V gene's germline CDR1 is MGHRA and CDR2 YSYEKL. V lost 4 bases, J lost 6 bases, and 4 bases stayed unmatched. CDR3 sequence reads: CASSPGLAGREQYF. The CDR3 DNA is TGCGCCAGCAGCCCCGGACTAGCGGGACGCGAGCAGTACTTC.

This clonotype was detected ten times or more. V and J are TRBV20-1 and TRBJ2-7; a weak D match, TRBD2 (6 bases). This CDR3 region has 16 residues. CDR1 is DFQATT and CDR2 is SNEGSKA in the germline V gene (reference sequence). V lost 6 bases, J lost 1 base, and 22 bases lay in between. The CDR3 bases are TGCAGTGCCCACCCCCGCCTAAGCGGGCCTTCCTACGAGCAGTACTTC. This sequence encodes CSAHPRLSGPSYEQYF.

In the case of this clonotype: A much more abundant neighbour one base away suggests this may be a read error. The chain has TRBV9 and TRBJ1-2, with TRBD1 as a possible D gene (5 bases). Germline V gene data show CDR1 as SGDLS and CDR2 as YYNGEE. The CDR3 contains 13 residues. Trimming cost V 7 bases and J 8 bases, with 18 bases left between them. The CDR3 loop reads CASGPGPGKGYTF. The CDR3 coding sequence is TGTGCCAGCGGCCCAGGGCCAGGGAAGGGCTACACCTTC. The whole variable domain, filled in from reference TRBV9 and TRBJ1-2, reads DSGVTQTPKHLITATGQRVTLRCSPRSGDLSVYWYQQSLDQGLQFLIQYYNGEERAKGNILERFSAQQFPDLHSELNLSSLELGDSALYFCASGPGPGKGYTFGSGTRLTVV.

The J gene is TRBJ1-1, the V gene TRBV12-3 or TRBV12-4; D not certain. With 1 base removed from V and 2 bases from J, the gap between germline ends came to 8 bases. CDR3 length: 14 amino acids. CDR3 sequence reads: CASSLEALNTEAFF. The DNA for the CDR3 is TGTGCCAGCAGTTTAGAAGCGTTAAACACTGAAGCTTTCTTT.

The chain recombines TRBV4-1 with TRBJ1-2; 7 bases match TRBD1. J lost 7 bases, V lost 3 bases, and 11 bases had no gene match. The germline gives CDR1 MGHRA, CDR2 YSYEKL. This CDR3 is built from 15 residues. In nucleotides, the CDR3 is TGCGCCAGCAGCCAGATTGACAGGGATGCCCGTGGCTACACCTTC. Its translation: CASSQIDRDARGYTF.

In this sample, this clonotype turned up a few times. V is TRBV28 and J is TRBJ1-4; 10 bases align to TRBD1. Trimming removed 5 bases from V and 6 bases from J; junction bases left unmatched: 3. Germline-derived CDR1 and CDR2 are MDHEN and SYDVKM. The CDR3 loop spans 14 amino acids. CDR3 nucleotides: TGTGCCAGCAGTCCGGGACAGGGGCATGAAAAACTGTTTTTT. It encodes CASSPGQGHEKLFF. The variable domain in full, completed from reference TRBV28 and TRBJ1-4, reads DVKVTQSSRYLVKRTGEKVFLECVQDMDHENMFWYRQDPGLGLRLIYFSYDVKMKEKGDIPEGYSVSREKKERFSLILESASTNQTSMYLCASSPGQGHEKLFFGSGTQLSVL.

The genes are TRBV5-1 and TRBJ2-7; the match to TRBD2 covers 8 bases. The CDR3 has 12 amino acids. Germline CDR1 SGHRS, CDR2 YFSETQ. V shed 10 bases, J shed 6 bases, and the junction held 9 bases outside the gene matches. Here the CDR3 DNA reads TGCGCCTCCGGGGCAGCGGGAGTCGAGCAGTACTTC. As protein: CASGAAGVEQYF.

This clonotype was seen ten or more times. The V call is TRBV29-1, the J call TRBJ2-1; D ambiguous. This CDR3 spans 15 amino acids. Germline-derived CDR1 and CDR2 are SQVTM and ANQGSEA. V shed 3 bases and J shed 0 bases, with 12 bases lying between them. This CDR3 is CSVEVGLHSYNEQFF. The CDR3 nucleotides read TGCAGCGTTGAGGTCGGGCTACACTCCTACAATGAGCAGTTCTTC.

With respect to this clonotype: An end of the junction does not agree with germline; a read error may underlie this. This chain links TRBV28 with TRBJ1-5, with unresolved D. This CDR3 is 11 amino acids long. Germline lookup yields CDR1 MDHEN and CDR2 SYDVKM. As DNA, the CDR3 is TGTGCCGGCAGTTACGATCAGCCCCAGCATTTT. Translated, it gives CAGSYDQPQHF. Supplemented by reference TRBV28 and TRBJ1-5, the full variable domain reads DVKVTQSSRYLVKRTGEKVFLECVQDMDHENMFWYRQDPGLGLRLIYFSYDVKMKEKGDIPEGYSVSREKKERFSLILESASTNQTSMYLCAGSYDQPQHFGDGTRLSIL.

This clonotype came up a few times. The V call is TRBV12-3 or TRBV12-4, the J call TRBJ2-3, with TRBD1 matching over 8 bases. The CDR3 consists of 15 residues. V dropped 7 bases and J dropped 2; count of bases not matched to a gene: 8. The CDR3 coding sequence is TGTGCCAGCACCCACAGGGGGGCCTTCACAGATACGCAGTATTTT. Its protein is CASTHRGAFTDTQYF.

The chain links TRBV5-8 to TRBJ1-1; no definite D call. This CDR3 has 8 amino acids. Germline assignment: CDR1 SGHTS and CDR2 YDEGEE. For the CDR3, the DNA is TGTACCGACACTGAAGCTTTCTTT. This codes for CTDTEAFF.

The rearrangement uses TRBV7-2 and TRBJ2-3; 11 bases are a match to TRBD2. The CDR3 loop spans 17 amino acids. V trimming: 5 bases; J trimming: 3 bases; junction bases outside the gene matches: 10. Germline values: CDR1 SGHTA, CDR2 FQGNSA. CDR3 loop: CASSALDLAGGTDTQYF. CDR3 DNA sequence: TGTGCCAGCAGCGCACTTGATCTAGCGGGGGGTACAGATACGCAGTATTTT.

This clonotype appeared a few times. The genes are TRBV28 and TRBJ1-2; D perhaps matches TRBD1 (5 bases). The CDR3 has 16 amino acids. Trimming removed 11 bases at V and 2 bases at J, with 24 bases between. Looked up from germline, CDR1 is MDHEN and CDR2 is SYDVKM. The CDR3 protein is CALSGKADQINYGYTF. CDR3 sequence (DNA): TGTGCCCTATCAGGGAAGGCAGATCAAATAAACTATGGCTACACCTTC.

This clonotype showed up many times. The chain is built from TRBV5-1 and TRBJ2-7, with D uncertain. V was cut by 0 bases and J by 3 bases, with 16 bases left in between. The V gene's germline CDR1 is SGHRS and CDR2 YFSETQ. The length of the CDR3 is 16 residues. Here the CDR3 DNA reads TGCGCCAGCAGCTTGGTGTCAGGAATAGGGTACTACGAGCAGTACTTC. It is translated as CASSLVSGIGYYEQYF.

This chain connects TRBV11-2 to TRBJ2-3; unclear D gene. There are 14 residues in the CDR3. Germline loops: CDR1 SGHAT, CDR2 FQNNGV. The ends were cut back, 6 bases at V and 1 base at J, with 11 bases in the middle. CDR3 DNA sequence: TGTGCCAGCAGTTTCGAGGCTCGCACAGATACGCAGTATTTT. Its protein product is CASSFEARTDTQYF.

CDR3 coding DNA: TGTGCCAGCAGTCCCAGCGGGGGGAGGGACATTCAGTACTTC. It translates to CASSPSGGRDIQYF. This rearrangement joins TRBV12-3 or TRBV12-4 to TRBJ2-4; 9 bases match TRBD2. The CDR3 runs to 14 residues. The V segment lost 5 bases and the J segment 8 bases; nucleotides outside the gene matches: 7.